This TCR beta chain was sequenced for a study of T-cell memory formation after mild COVID-19. Sample barcodes and UMIs were carried by the TCR alpha and TCR beta cDNA libraries that 5'RACE generated with constant-segment primers. Each CDR3 protein is one row after TCRdb ran MiXCR on the 5' RACE reads. The sample includes around 250,000 distinct CDR3 sequences, 15% to 20% seen only once; the top ten take 22%. Whole-study results and caveats: Pre-infection memory harbored some responding clones, suggesting cross-reactive memory joined.

This clonotype was detected ten times or more. Its antigen is unknown. The origin of this receptor is a young man who had mild COVID-19 (a few samples of this study predate the infection). Cell type and time point are not known. The sample comprised PBMCs or a T cell subset sorted from them (not recorded which).

The CDR3 region is CSAPVPNQPQHF. The CDR3, as DNA: TGCAGTGCTCCCGTCCCCAATCAGCCCCAGCATTTT. The rearrangement uses TRBV20-1 and TRBJ1-5; D gene ambiguous. CDR1 is DFQATT and CDR2 is SNEGSKA in the germline V gene (reference sequence). Trimming stripped 5 bases from V and 3 bases from J, with 8 bases between. This CDR3 has 12 residues.